Sequencing of this TCR beta chain was carried out in a study of cytomegalovirus exposure and HLA in healthy donors. Study outcomes and limitations: Subsequent analysis found a tendency for first-cohort TCR clusters to co-occur within the 110 or so validation repertoires. The classifier, whose performance was assessed in both the original and validation cohorts, reportedly diagnosed cytomegalovirus status with high specificity and sensitivity. Overall, under 200 TCR beta chains were annotated as cytomegalovirus-associated.

The data were produced by immunoSEQ multiplex PCR, yet TCRdb's version contains in-frame clones alone and is incomplete. The table has roughly 190,000 clones, approximately 86% seen once; the top ten hold 7.2%. The CDR3 is 14 amino acids. CDR1 and CDR2 (germline): MNHEY, SVGAGI. The V end was cut by 2 bases, the J end by 5 bases, with 12 bases between. Turning to this clone: Antigen unknown.

The J gene is TRBJ1-2, the V gene TRBV6-5; D not resolved. The receptor was derived from a man younger than 45 in good health and CMV-seropositive. The sample was PBMCs. For the CDR3, the DNA is TGTGCCAGCAGTTACGCCCCCGGGGTTTATGGCTACACCTTC. Encoded protein: CASSYAPGVYGYTF.